This record concerns one T cell receptor (beta chain) sequence. The CDR3 is 15 amino acids. Trimming stripped 3 bases from V and 0 bases from J, with 9 bases between. Germline CDR1 MNHEY, CDR2 SMNVEV (reference sequence). These data originate in a study of shared clonotypes between healthy human individuals. Per the original data handling: Filtering of immunoSEQ junctional sequences could not match full-length read filtering. Data came from immunoSEQ multiplex PCR; TCRdb stores just in-frame clones and leaves some out. D and trimming were read from the DNA, whereas the V and J calls and clone size are those reported in that table. The sample contains 550,000 to 700,000 clones, around 78% of which appear only once.

This chain joins TRBV27 and TRBJ2-1; D is undetermined. Material for sequencing was memory CD4+ T cells sorted from blood. Subset given: CD45RA-negative fraction. The clonotype originates from a woman in her twenties or thirties in good health. The CDR3 DNA reads TGTGCCAGCAGTTTGGGCGTGAGCTCCTACAATGAGCAGTTCTTC. It codes for CASSLGVSSYNEQFF.